Sequencing of this T cell receptor beta chain was carried out in a study of cytomegalovirus exposure and HLA in healthy donors. As to this clone: Its antigen is not identified.

V dropped 2 bases and J dropped 5; count of bases not matched to a gene: 10. The CDR3 contains 16 residues. Germline V CDR1 and CDR2: SGHTA, FQGNSA. 60 Vbeta and 13 Jbeta primers were used in PCR. The method was immunoSEQ multiplex PCR; TCRdb's version includes in-frame clones alone and lacks a portion of them. The data contain 90,000 to 110,000 clones, around 86% of them seen just once; the ten biggest clones take up under 2.5%. Overall study results and limits: In an earlier analysis, about 90% or about 30%: the productive usage of most TCR beta V segments. Looking again later, the authors saw that most CMV-associated TCR beta chains seemed HLA-restricted.

Samples came from healthy bone marrow donors. Each donor was nominally healthy when sampled (though unrecorded immune exposures were likely). The sequence came from a woman aged 25-40 years in good health and CMV-seronegative. Sequenced sample: PBMCs. The chain is built from TRBV7-2 and TRBJ2-5; the match to TRBD2 covers 8 bases. DNA for the CDR3: TGTGCCAGCAGCTTAACCCACGGGGGGGGTAGGGAGACCCAGTACTTC. As protein: CASSLTHGGGRETQYF.